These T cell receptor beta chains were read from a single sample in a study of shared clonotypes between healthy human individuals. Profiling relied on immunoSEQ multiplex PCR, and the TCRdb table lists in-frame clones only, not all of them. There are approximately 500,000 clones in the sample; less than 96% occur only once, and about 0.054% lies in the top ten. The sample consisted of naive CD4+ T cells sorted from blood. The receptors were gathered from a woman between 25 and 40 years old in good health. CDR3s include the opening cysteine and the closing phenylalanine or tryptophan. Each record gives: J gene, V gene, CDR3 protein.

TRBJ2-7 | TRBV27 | CASSPIGLGLRDYEQYF
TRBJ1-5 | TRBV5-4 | CASSLTRQSEVGPQHF
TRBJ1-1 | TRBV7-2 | CASSRRTGMNTEAFF
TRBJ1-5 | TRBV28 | CASSLGHATGQPQHF
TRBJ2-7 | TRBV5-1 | CASSLSVAGSGGREQYF
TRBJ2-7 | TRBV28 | CASSFQWRGRDYEQYF
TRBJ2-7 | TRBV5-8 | CASSELTGGEQYF
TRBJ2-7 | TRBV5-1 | CASTPLGGGSGGYEQYF
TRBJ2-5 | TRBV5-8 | CASSRGISAQETQYF
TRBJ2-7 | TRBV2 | CASSEGGALRGYEQYF
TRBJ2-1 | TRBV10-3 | CAISEGIYLGGEQFF
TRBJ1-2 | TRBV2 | CASSDSVKPLGYTF
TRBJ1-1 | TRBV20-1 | CSQIRYTEAFF
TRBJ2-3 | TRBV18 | CASSPPGLYNTDTQYF
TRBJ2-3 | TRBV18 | CASSPGDHGNTDTQYF
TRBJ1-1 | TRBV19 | CASSSLGTGETEAFF
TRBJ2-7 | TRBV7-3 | CASSPGQDTYEQYF
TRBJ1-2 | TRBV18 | CASSPLDRGPGYTF